A selection of T cell receptor beta chains follows, all from one sample in a study of blood T cell repertoires in COVID-19. TCRdb's table, derived via immunoSEQ multiplex PCR, lists solely in-frame clones and lacks some. The sample yields roughly 200,000 clones, about 80% seen once. The sequencing sample was made of peripheral blood. The source of these receptors is a man between 60 and 75 years old with acute or convalescent COVID-19. Each CDR3 is given with its conserved first and last residue. The D gene is left open where the match is weak. A row's size may be missing; if present it is once, few, many or a size class.

clone_size j_call d_call v_call cdr3_aa cdr3_nt
. TRBJ1-2 TRBD1 TRBV7-3 CASSFDRGPNYGYTF TGTGCCAGCAGCTTTGACAGGGGACCAAACTATGGCTACACCTTC
. TRBJ1-1 TRBD1 TRBV7-9 CASSGIRGSGTEAFF TGTGCCAGCAGCGGAATCAGGGGGTCGGGCACTGAAGCTTTCTTT
. TRBJ2-2 . TRBV10-3 CAISSRREVTGELFF TGTGCCATCAGTAGTCGGAGGGAAGTTACCGGGGAGCTGTTTTTT
. TRBJ2-1 TRBD2 TRBV30 CACKRLAGLRHEQFF TGTGCCTGTAAAAGACTAGCGGGATTGCGGCATGAGCAGTTCTTC
. TRBJ2-2 TRBD2 TRBV2 CASIGLAGDTGELFF TGTGCCAGCATCGGACTAGCGGGAGACACCGGGGAGCTGTTTTTT
. TRBJ1-3 TRBD1 TRBV9 CASSVGQGASGNTIYF TGTGCCAGCAGCGTCGGGCAGGGGGCTTCTGGAAACACCATATATTTT
few TRBJ2-7 TRBD2 TRBV12-5 CASGGGSSYEQYF TGTGCTAGTGGGGGCGGGAGCTCCTACGAGCAGTACTTC
. TRBJ2-7 . TRBV7-2 CASSSNLLITEQYF TGTGCCAGCAGCTCCAATTTACTGATTACCGAGCAGTACTTC
. TRBJ2-7 TRBD2 TRBV27 CASSLAGPVDEQYF TGTGCCAGCAGTCTAGCGGGGCCTGTGGACGAGCAGTACTTC
. TRBJ2-7 TRBD1 TRBV12-5 CASGMTGGFAEQYF TGTGCTAGTGGGATGACAGGGGGTTTTGCGGAGCAGTACTTC
many TRBJ2-7 . TRBV2 CASSEGTYSSYEQYF TGTGCCAGCAGTGAAGGTACTTATAGCTCCTACGAGCAGTACTTC
once TRBJ2-1 TRBD2 TRBV11-2 CASSPTSGTSGGFF TGTGCCAGCAGCCCCACCTCCGGGACTAGCGGGGGGTTCTTC
. TRBJ1-2 . TRBV19 CASSIPGEIRGGYTF TGTGCCAGTAGTATCCCCGGGGAAATAAGGGGGGGCTACACCTTC
many TRBJ1-3 . TRBV7-7 CASSLDAGVGNTIYF TGTGCCAGCAGCTTAGATGCGGGAGTCGGAAACACCATATATTTT
. TRBJ1-4 . TRBV10-3 CAISPREGEKLFF TGTGCCATCAGTCCCAGGGAGGGCGAAAAACTGTTTTTT
. TRBJ2-1 TRBD1 TRBV11-2 CASSQPGQGAQFGEQFF TGTGCCAGCAGCCAACCGGGACAGGGGGCGCAATTCGGTGAGCAGTTCTTC
. TRBJ2-3 . TRBV15 CATSILMRGGDTQYF TGTGCCACCAGCATACTCATGAGGGGAGGAGATACGCAGTATTTT